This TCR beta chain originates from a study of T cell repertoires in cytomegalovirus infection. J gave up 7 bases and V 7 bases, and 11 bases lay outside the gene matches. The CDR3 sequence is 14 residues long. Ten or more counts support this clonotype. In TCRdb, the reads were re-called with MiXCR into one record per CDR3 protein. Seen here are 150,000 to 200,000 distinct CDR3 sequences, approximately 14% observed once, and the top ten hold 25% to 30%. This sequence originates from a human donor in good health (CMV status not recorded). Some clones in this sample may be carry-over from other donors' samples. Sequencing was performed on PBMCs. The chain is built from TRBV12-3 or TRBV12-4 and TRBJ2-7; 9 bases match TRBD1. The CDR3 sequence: CASTPSGQGQEQYF. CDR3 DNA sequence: TGTGCCAGCACCCCGTCGGGACAGGGTCAAGAGCAGTACTTC.